Each of the 23 T cell receptor beta chains below was sequenced from the same sample in a study of vaccination effects on CD4 cells after COVID-19. No antigen has been assigned to these receptors. The assay was immunoSEQ multiplex PCR, and TCRdb's table has in-frame clones only and misses some. Of under 60,000 clones in the sample, 50% to 70% were seen once. Around day 10 of culture, CD4+ T cells were separated out. The material was CD4+ T cells from PBMCs cultured without peptide, obtained before COVID-19 vaccination. These receptors came from a human donor who received a COVID-19 vaccine.

The chain couples TRBV27 to TRBJ2-7; 7 bases fit TRBD2. Germline assignment: CDR1 MNHEY and CDR2 SMNVEV (reference sequence). J lost 2 bases, V lost 6 bases, and 7 bases had no gene match. This CDR3 has 14 amino acids. The CDR3 sequence is CASSPGTKTYEQYF. CDR3 DNA sequence: TGTGCCAGCAGCCCCGGGACTAAGACCTACGAGCAGTACTTC.

This clone appeared a single time. The CDR3 sequence is CASSPRGIENYGYTF. The CDR3 nucleotides read TGTGCCAGCAGCCCCAGGGGGATAGAGAACTATGGCTACACCTTC. The gene calls are TRBV9 and TRBJ1-2, with 7 bases that match TRBD1. Germline CDR1 reads SGDLS; CDR2 reads YYNGEE. After removal of 4 bases from V and 2 bases from J, the junction contained 8 bases not matched to a gene. This CDR3 is 15 amino acids long. The full variable domain, rest sourced from reference TRBV9 and TRBJ1-2, is DSGVTQTPKHLITATGQRVTLRCSPRSGDLSVYWYQQSLDQGLQFLIQYYNGEERAKGNILERFSAQQFPDLHSELNLSSLELGDSALYFCASSPRGIENYGYTFGSGTRLTVV.

The rearrangement uses TRBV3-1 (or the pseudogene TRBV3-2) and TRBJ2-5; 10 nucleotides line up with TRBD2. The CDR3 totals 18 residues. Germline values: CDR1 LGHDT, CDR2 YNNKEL (reference sequence). V lost 4 bases, J lost 2 bases, and 13 bases stayed unmatched. The chain's CDR3 is CASSPARGSSGGQETQYF. The CDR3 nucleotides are TGTGCCAGCAGCCCCGCCAGGGGTTCTAGCGGGGGTCAAGAGACCCAGTACTTC.

This clone turned up a few times. The chain has TRBV30 and TRBJ2-1; perhaps TRBD1 as D (6 bases). Per germline, CDR1 GTSNPN and CDR2 SVGIG (reference sequence). The CDR3 sequence is 14 residues long. V lost 5 bases to trimming and J lost 3 bases, with 14 bases between them. The chain's CDR3 is CAWARAGDYNEQFF. Here the CDR3 DNA reads TGTGCCTGGGCCCGGGCAGGGGACTACAATGAGCAGTTCTTC.

The chain combines TRBV18 with TRBJ1-2, with 7 positions matching TRBD1. CDR3 length: 13 amino acids. CDR1 and CDR2 from the germline V gene are KGHSH and LQKENI. Losses at the gene ends were 5 bases for V and 3 bases for J; bases not matched to a gene: 3. CDR3 bases: TGTGCCAGCTCATCCGGGACAGACTATGGCTACACCTTC. Translation: CASSSGTDYGYTF.

This clone showed up just once. This chain joins TRBV10-3 and TRBJ1-1; no clear D gene. Germline V lookup: CDR1 ENHRY, CDR2 SYGVKD. The CDR3 extends over 11 amino acids. V was cut by 2 bases and J by 3 bases, with 1 base left in between. CDR3 in DNA: TGTGCCATCAGTGAGGACACTGAAGCTTTCTTT. It yields the protein CAISEDTEAFF.

This clone was detected only a few times. The gene calls are TRBV9 and TRBJ2-2; D gene ambiguous. Germline V CDR1 and CDR2: SGDLS, YYNGEE. The CDR3 is 16 residues long. V lost 4 bases, J lost 2 bases, and 15 bases lay in between. The CDR3 DNA sequence: TGTGCCAGCAGCCCTTTCCCGGGCGCTAACACCGGGGAGCTGTTTTTT. Encoded protein: CASSPFPGANTGELFF.

This clone was seen only a few times. This rearrangement joins TRBV5-4 to TRBJ1-1; D may be TRBD1 (6 bases). CDR3 length: 14 amino acids. Looked up from germline, CDR1 is SGHNT and CDR2 is YYREEE (reference sequence). V lost 0 bases to trimming and J lost 6 bases, with 12 bases between them. This chain's CDR3 is CASSLDPGEAEAFF. The CDR3 nucleotides are TGTGCCAGCAGCTTGGACCCAGGGGAGGCTGAAGCTTTCTTT.

V is TRBV19 and J is TRBJ1-2; 7 bases fit TRBD1. The germline CDR1 and CDR2 sequences are LNHDA and SQIVND (reference sequence). The CDR3 spans 14 residues. The ends lost 4 bases at V and 2 bases at J; junction bases unmatched: 4. The CDR3 nucleotides are TGTGCCAGTAGTAGGAGGACAGGAAACTATGGCTACACCTTC. It is translated as CASSRRTGNYGYTF. The entire variable domain, with the rest obtained from reference TRBV19 and TRBJ1-2, is as follows: DGGITQSPKYLFRKEGQNVTLSCEQNLNHDAMYWYRQDPGQGLRLIYYSQIVNDFQKGDIAEGYSVSREKKESFPLTVTSAQKNPTAFYLCASSRRTGNYGYTFGSGTRLTVV.

The CDR3 region is CSVRAGGIRYEQYF. The DNA of the CDR3 is TGCAGCGTTAGAGCCGGGGGGATTCGCTACGAGCAGTACTTC. The chain carries TRBV29-1 and TRBJ2-7; 7 bases are shared with TRBD2. This CDR3 is built from 14 residues. The ends lost 5 bases at V and 3 bases at J; junction bases unmatched: 10. Germline V gives CDR1 SQVTM, CDR2 ANQGSEA.

The chain carries TRBV7-2 and TRBJ2-3; no clear D. The germline CDR1 and CDR2 sequences are SGHTA and FQGNSA. Trimming cost V 5 bases and J 1 base, with 19 bases left between them. The CDR3 has 17 residues. CDR3 coding DNA: TGTGCCAGCAGCCGCCGCTTTGAGAGCCGGCGCACAGATACGCAGTATTTT. Protein sequence: CASSRRFESRRTDTQYF.

The gene calls are TRBV5-5 and TRBJ1-3; D is possibly TRBD1 (6 bases). From germline, CDR1 is SGHKS and CDR2 YYEKEE (reference sequence). V was trimmed by 4 bases and J by 2 bases, leaving 13 bases between them. CDR3 length: 15 residues. The chain's CDR3 is CASSPQEGAGNTIYF. CDR3 DNA: TGTGCCAGCAGCCCGCAGGAGGGGGCTGGAAACACCATATATTTT.

The chain carries TRBV24-1 and TRBJ1-2, with D hard to call. V lost 0 bases and J lost 8, with 9 bases in between. The germline CDR1 and CDR2 sequences are KGHDR and SFDVKD. The CDR3 totals 13 residues. The CDR3 spells CATSDLNGEGYTF. The CDR3 region has the DNA TGTGCCACCAGTGATTTGAATGGGGAGGGCTACACCTTC.

The rearrangement links TRBV5-1 to TRBJ2-7; D is unclear. The CDR3 totals 15 residues. Germline CDR1 is SGHRS and CDR2 is YFSETQ. Trimming shortened V by 3 bases and J by 0 bases, and 13 bases separated the two germline ends. In DNA form, the CDR3 reads TGCGCCAGCAGCTCGCACATTCCTAACTCCTACGAGCAGTACTTC. This translates into CASSSHIPNSYEQYF.

This clone was detected only once. This chain uses TRBV10-3 with TRBJ1-2; TRBD1 matches at 7 bases. The germline V gene has CDR1 ENHRY and CDR2 SYGVKD. CDR3 length: 13 residues. J was trimmed by 6 bases and V by 6 bases; bases with no gene match: 7. The CDR3 spells CAISIDRAHGYTF. CDR3 coding DNA: TGTGCCATCAGCATAGACAGGGCCCATGGCTACACCTTC.

This clone was seen a few times. The chain carries TRBV6-6 and TRBJ2-7; either TRBD1 or TRBD2 may fit D (5 bases each). There are 14 residues in the CDR3. The germline V gene has CDR1 MNHNY and CDR2 SVGAGI (reference sequence). V shed 2 bases and J shed 0 bases, with 8 bases lying between them. The chain's CDR3 is CASSYPGTSYEQYF. The CDR3 nucleotides are TGTGCCAGCAGTTACCCGGGGACCTCCTACGAGCAGTACTTC.

In this sample, this clone turned up a few times. The V call is TRBV7-9, the J call TRBJ1-3; the match to TRBD1 covers 8 bases. Germline V CDR1 and CDR2: SEHNR, FQNEAQ (reference sequence). The CDR3 is 15 residues long. Trimming removed 5 bases from V and 4 bases from J; junction bases left unmatched: 7. CDR3 sequence (DNA): TGTGCCAGCAGCCCCCCGTCAGGGGGCGGAAACACCATATATTTT. Translation: CASSPPSGGGNTIYF.

This chain links TRBV18 with TRBJ2-3, with 7 nucleotides matching TRBD2. The J segment lost 4 bases and the V segment lost 0 bases, leaving 1 base of the junction unmatched. The CDR3 runs to 14 residues. The germline CDR1 and CDR2 sequences are KGHSH and LQKENI. CDR3 DNA: TGTGCCAGCTCACCACCGGGGGGGGCAGATACGCAGTATTTT. Its protein product is CASSPPGGADTQYF. Combining the CDR3 with reference TRBV18 and TRBJ2-3 gives the whole variable domain NAGVMQNPRHLVRRRGQEARLRCSPMKGHSHVYWYRQLPEEGLKFMVYLQKENIIDESGMPKERFSAEFPKEGPSILRIQQVVRGDSAAYFCASSPPGGADTQYFGPGTRLTVL.

This sequence joins TRBV30 and TRBJ2-3; 7 positions agree with TRBD2. V lost 4 bases, J lost 4 bases, and 8 bases stayed unmatched. There are 14 residues in the CDR3. Per germline, CDR1 GTSNPN and CDR2 SVGIG (reference sequence). CDR3: CAWNPGGRADTQYF. Here the CDR3 DNA reads TGTGCCTGGAATCCGGGAGGACGGGCAGATACGCAGTATTTT. The entire variable domain, with the rest obtained from reference TRBV30 and TRBJ2-3, is as follows: SQTIHQWPATLVQPVGSPLSLECTVEGTSNPNLYWYRQAAGRGLQLLFYSVGIGQISSEVPQNLSASRPQDRQFILSSKKLLLSDSGFYLCAWNPGGRADTQYFGPGTRLTVL.

CDR3 sequence (DNA): TGTGCCAGCTCACCATTGCCCGGGGGAACAGATACGCAGTATTTT. Translating gives CASSPLPGGTDTQYF. The J gene is TRBJ2-3, the V gene TRBV18, with TRBD2 as a possible D gene (6 bases). Germline V gene sequence: CDR1 KGHSH, CDR2 LQKENI. CDR3 size: 15 residues. Trimming shortened V by 2 bases and J by 3 bases, and 12 bases separated the two germline ends.

The chain uses TRBV7-2 and TRBJ1-5; a possible D gene is TRBD1 (6 bases). The germline V gene has CDR1 SGHTA and CDR2 FQGNSA. This CDR3 spans 13 amino acids. V lost 5 bases, J lost 5 bases, and 10 bases lay in between. DNA for the CDR3: TGTGCCAGCAGCACAAGACAGGATCAGCCCCAGCATTTT. Translated, it gives CASSTRQDQPQHF.

The chain combines TRBV2 with TRBJ2-5; D is unclear. Germline loops: CDR1 SNHLY, CDR2 FYNNEI. V dropped 5 bases and J dropped 0 bases, with 16 bases sitting between them. This CDR3 region has 16 residues. The CDR3 is CASSQPLRADQETQYF. CDR3 coding DNA: TGTGCCAGCAGTCAGCCCTTAAGGGCAGACCAAGAGACCCAGTACTTC.

The chain links TRBV7-8 to TRBJ1-5, with 8 nucleotides matching TRBD1. Germline V gives CDR1 SGHVS, CDR2 FQNEAQ. CDR3 length: 15 amino acids. J was trimmed by 3 bases and V by 1 base; bases with no gene match: 2. The CDR3 sequence is CASSLGQGANQPQHF. The CDR3 DNA reads TGTGCCAGCAGCTTAGGGCAGGGGGCCAATCAGCCCCAGCATTTT.